Presented here are 5 T cell receptor beta chains from one specimen sequenced in a study of CD8 T cells in Susac syndrome. With random hexamers, reverse transcription was performed on roughly 0.45 to 1 ug of RNA. TCRdb itself ran the immunoSEQ multiplex PCR reads through MiXCR, one entry per CDR3 protein. The table records more than 85,000 distinct CDR3 sequences, 95% to 98% of them present only once. Sequenced sample: CD4+ T cells from PBMCs. These receptors were taken from a human donor in good health.

This rearrangement joins TRBV4-1 to TRBJ2-5; 7 positions match TRBD2. The CDR3 covers 16 residues. The V and J ends lost 0 bases and 0 bases, in that order; junction bases with no gene match: 4. Per germline, CDR1 MGHRA and CDR2 YSYEKL. In nucleotides, the CDR3 is TGCGCCAGCAGCCAAGACTCGGGGGGATACCAAGAGACCCAGTACTTC. Translated, it gives CASSQDSGGYQETQYF.

This chain joins TRBV6-1 and TRBJ2-4; TRBD2 is a possible D gene (7 bases). The CDR3 totals 17 residues. V was pared by 6 bases and J by 1 base, with 19 bases between. Germline CDR1 and CDR2: MNHNS and SASEGT. As DNA, the CDR3 is TGTGCCAGCAGAACGGGGGGCAGGGCCCTGGCCAAAAACATTCAGTACTTC. It specifies CASRTGGRALAKNIQYF.

This clonotype appeared a single time. The chain combines TRBV30 with TRBJ2-3, with TRBD2 matching 10 bases. Germline values: CDR1 GTSNPN, CDR2 SVGIG (reference sequence). After removal of 1 base from V and 4 bases from J, the junction contained 8 bases not matched to a gene. This CDR3 contains 16 residues. CDR3 sequence: CAWSALSGGAPDTQYF. The CDR3 DNA reads TGTGCCTGGAGTGCCCTCAGCGGGGGGGCCCCAGATACGCAGTATTTT.

The chain employs TRBV5-6 and TRBJ2-2; 11 bases map to TRBD1. The CDR3 totals 15 residues. V was clipped by 5 bases and J by 5 bases; unmatched bases: 5. Germline CDR1 is SGHDT and CDR2 is YYEEEE. The CDR3 is CASRTRDRGTGELFF. The CDR3 region has the DNA TGTGCCAGCAGAACCCGGGACAGGGGGACCGGGGAGCTGTTTTTT.

This clonotype was counted at least ten times. The chain links TRBV12-3 or TRBV12-4 to TRBJ2-7; D not resolved. V lost 6 bases and J 4 bases, leaving 7 bases between the germline ends. The CDR3 is 11 residues long. The CDR3 nucleotides are TGTGCCAGCAGCTTGGGGTACGAGCAGTACTTC. Its protein is CASSLGYEQYF.